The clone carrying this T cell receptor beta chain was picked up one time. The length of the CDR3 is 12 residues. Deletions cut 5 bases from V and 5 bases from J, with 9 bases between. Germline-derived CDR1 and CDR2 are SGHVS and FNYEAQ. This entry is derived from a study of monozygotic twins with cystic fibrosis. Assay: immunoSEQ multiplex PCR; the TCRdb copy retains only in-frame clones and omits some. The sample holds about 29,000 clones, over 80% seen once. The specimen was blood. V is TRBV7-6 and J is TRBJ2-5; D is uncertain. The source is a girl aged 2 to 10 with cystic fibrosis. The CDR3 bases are TGTGCCAGCAGCACCCACGGGGAGACCCAGTACTTC. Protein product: CASSTHGETQYF.